A selection of T cell receptor beta chains follows, all from one sample in a study of blood T cell repertoires in COVID-19. Method: immunoSEQ multiplex PCR; TCRdb's copy keeps in-frame clones and lacks some. The table shows over 300,000 clones, with more than 75% occurring only once. The material sequenced was PBMCs or T cells enriched from blood (not recorded which). These receptors all come from a woman between 25 and 40 years old with acute COVID-19. CDR3s include the opening cysteine and the closing phenylalanine or tryptophan. A D gene is named only where the DNA matches it firmly. Some rows mark clone size as missing; the rest say once, few, many or name a class of expanded clone.

>.|few|TRBJ1-6|TRBV2
TGTGCCAGCAGTTACTACTATAATTCACCCCTCCACTTT
CASSYYYNSPLHF
>.|.|TRBJ2-1|TRBV3-1/TRBV3-2
TGTGCCAGCAGCCGCCCCCCCGGCAATGAGCAGTTCTTC
CASSRPPGNEQFF
>.|.|TRBJ2-2|TRBV9
TGTGCCAGCGGAGAGGGGGGGGACTACCTCACCGGGGAGCTGTTTTTT
CASGEGGDYLTGELFF
>.|once|TRBJ2-1|TRBV6-5
TGTGCCAGCAGTTACCTTGAGGACAGCGATGAGCAGTTCTTC
CASSYLEDSDEQFF
>.|.|TRBJ1-2|TRBV19
TGTGCCAGTATACCGGGCAGGGGTAACTATGGCTACACCTTC
CASIPGRGNYGYTF
>.|.|TRBJ2-7|TRBV10-1
TGCGCCAGCAGCGACAGGTCGTGGGGCGAGCAGTACTTC
CASSDRSWGEQYF
>.|.|TRBJ2-1|TRBV19
TGTGCCAGTAGTCACCTCCCGGCAGGGTTGAGGTACAATGAGCAGTTCTTC
CASSHLPAGLRYNEQFF
>.|once|TRBJ2-7|TRBV12-5
TGTGCTAGTGGTTTGGTACGGACGTCCCTAGGGGCCGAGCAGTACTTC
CASGLVRTSLGAEQYF
>.|.|TRBJ2-2|TRBV25-1
TGTGCCAGCAGTGAAGGCCCGTGGAGCGGGAACACCGGGGAGCTGTTTTTT
CASSEGPWSGNTGELFF
>TRBD1|.|TRBJ1-2|TRBV9
TGTGCCAGCAGCCGTCTGGGACAGGGGGCGTATGGCTACACCTTC
CASSRLGQGAYGYTF
>.|.|TRBJ1-1|TRBV7-9
TGTGCCAGCAGCTATGGGGGCAGACCCACTGAAGCTTTCTTT
CASSYGGRPTEAFF
>TRBD1|.|TRBJ2-7|TRBV6-6
TGTGCCAGCAGTCGCCGGGACAGGGGGATTGGGAGGTCCTACGAGCAGTACTTC
CASSRRDRGIGRSYEQYF
>TRBD1|.|TRBJ1-3|TRBV19
TGTGCCAGTACCCAAGGGACAGGGACTGGAAACACCATATATTTT
CASTQGTGTGNTIYF
>.|.|TRBJ2-7|TRBV10-1
TGCGCCAGCAGTGAAAGCTTGGTCGGTTTTAACTTC
CASSESLVGFNF
>TRBD1|.|TRBJ1-1|TRBV5-1
TGCGCCAGCAGCGAGGAACAGGGGGCGAACACTGAAGCTTTCTTT
CASSEEQGANTEAFF
>TRBD1|.|TRBJ1-1|TRBV5-1
TGCGCCAGCAGCGGGGACAGGGAAAAAGCTTTCTTT
CASSGDREKAFF
>.|.|TRBJ1-1|TRBV15
TGTGCCACCAGCAGAGGATCGGACAGCACTGAAGCTTTCTTT
CATSRGSDSTEAFF
>.|.|TRBJ2-5|TRBV7-2
TGTGCCAGCAGCCCACAAGAGACCCAGTACTTC
CASSPQETQYF
>TRBD1|few|TRBJ1-1|TRBV15
TGTGCCACCAGCAGAATAAGGGGGCTGACCACTGAAGCTTTCTTT
CATSRIRGLTTEAFF
>TRBD1|.|TRBJ2-7|TRBV6-4
TGTGCCAGCATATTCGGGACAGGGACCCACGAGCAGTACTTC
CASIFGTGTHEQYF
>TRBD2|.|TRBJ2-3|TRBV24-1
TGTGCCACCAGTGATCCCACTAGCGGGGTCCCCCGGGGGACGCAGTATTTT
CATSDPTSGVPRGTQYF
>.|.|TRBJ2-5|TRBV11-3
TGTGCCAGCAGTCGTAGCGGCCTCGAGACCCAGTACTTC
CASSRSGLETQYF
>TRBD1|.|TRBJ2-7|TRBV6-6
TGTGCCAGTAGACAGGGACCCTCATACGAGCAGTACTTC
CASRQGPSYEQYF
>.|once|TRBJ2-1|TRBV29-1
TGCAGCGTTGAACTACCGACTACCCGGTACAATGAGCAGTTCTTC
CSVELPTTRYNEQFF
>.|.|TRBJ1-4|TRBV19
TGTGCCAGTAGTACCCGTGTGGGGGCGGATAATGAAAAACTGTTTTTT
CASSTRVGADNEKLFF